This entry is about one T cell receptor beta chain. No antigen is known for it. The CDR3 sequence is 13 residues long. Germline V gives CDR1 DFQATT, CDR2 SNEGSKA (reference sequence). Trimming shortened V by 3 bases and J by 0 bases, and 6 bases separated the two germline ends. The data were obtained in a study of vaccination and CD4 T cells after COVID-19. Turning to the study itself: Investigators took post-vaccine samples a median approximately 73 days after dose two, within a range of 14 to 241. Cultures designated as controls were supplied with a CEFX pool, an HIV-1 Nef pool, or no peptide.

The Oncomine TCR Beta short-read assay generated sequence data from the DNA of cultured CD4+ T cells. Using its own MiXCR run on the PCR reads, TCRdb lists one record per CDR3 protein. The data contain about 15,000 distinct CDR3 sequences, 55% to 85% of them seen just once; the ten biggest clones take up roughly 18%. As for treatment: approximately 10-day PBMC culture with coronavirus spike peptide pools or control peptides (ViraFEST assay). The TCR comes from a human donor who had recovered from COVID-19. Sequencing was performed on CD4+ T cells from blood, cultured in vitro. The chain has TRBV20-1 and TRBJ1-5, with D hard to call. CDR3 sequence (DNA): TGCAGTGCTAGGGTCTATAGCAATCAGCCCCAGCATTTT. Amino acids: CSARVYSNQPQHF.